The sequence of this TCR beta chain was determined in a study of T cells in Graves' hyperthyroidism and ophthalmopathy. Diagnosis rested on symptoms, serum thyroxine and TRAb, thyroid ultrasound, and orbital computed tomography. The CDR3 covers 14 residues. Looked up from germline, CDR1 is MNHEY and CDR2 is SVGEGT. Concerning this clonotype itself: The junction shows a germline mismatch at one end, possibly a read error.

RNA transcripts served as the template for amplifying TCR beta CDR3 regions. When the TCR CDR3 underwent first-round RT-PCR, the HTBI primer set was used. Via MiXCR, TCRdb re-called the multiplex PCR reads, giving one row per CDR3 protein. The sample yields about half a million distinct CDR3 sequences, more than 20% seen once. This chain uses TRBV6-2 or TRBV6-3 with TRBJ2-1; D not certain. The TCR was taken from a man aged 18 to 30 with Graves' hyperthyroidism. Sequenced sample: blood. The CDR3 protein is CASSVDRLPSEKFF. The CDR3 DNA reads as TGTGCCAGCAGTGTGGACCGCCTACCTAGTGAGAAGTTCTTC.